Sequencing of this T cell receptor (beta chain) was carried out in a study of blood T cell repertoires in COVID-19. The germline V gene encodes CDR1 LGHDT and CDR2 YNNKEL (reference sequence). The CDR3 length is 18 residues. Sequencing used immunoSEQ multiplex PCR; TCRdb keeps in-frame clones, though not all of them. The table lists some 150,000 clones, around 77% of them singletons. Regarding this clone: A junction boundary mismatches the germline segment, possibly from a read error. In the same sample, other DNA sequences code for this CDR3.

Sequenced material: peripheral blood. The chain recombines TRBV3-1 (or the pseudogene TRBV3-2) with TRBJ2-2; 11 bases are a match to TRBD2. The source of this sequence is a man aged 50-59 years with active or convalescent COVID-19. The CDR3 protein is CASSLVGGLAGHTGELFF. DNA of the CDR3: TGTGCCAGCAGCCTTGTCGGAGGACTAGCGGGCCACACCGGGGAACTGTTTTTT.